The 17 T cell receptor beta chains below come from one sample, sequenced in a study of T cell responses to AZD1222 COVID-19 vaccine (TCRdb year 2021). The sample's time point label is to be understood as: about 28 days (+/-7) after the second vaccine dose. Library generation was performed with the immunoSEQ multiplex PCR assay. Imported from immuneACCESS, the table was reduced by TCRdb to in-frame sequences with V and J called. These copies leave out some clones; in studies compared against another copy, an unresolved V gene accounts for under half, and the cause of the remainder is not known. The sample profile shows 90,000 to 150,000 clones; 92% of them were found once. Jointly, the top ten make up about 8% of the sample. Sequences were derived from peripheral blood, sampled 28 days after the second AZD1222 dose. The source is an adult who received the AZD1222 COVID-19 vaccine.

V and J are TRBV5-1 and TRBJ2-5, with 8 bases matching TRBD1. The CDR3 is 14 amino acids. The ends lost 5 bases at V and 5 bases at J; junction bases unmatched: 8. CDR1 SGHRS and CDR2 YFSETQ come from the germline V gene. The DNA of the CDR3 is TGCGCCAGCAGAGATGCAGGGGGCCGGGAGACCCAGTACTTC. Translation gives CASRDAGGRETQYF.

V gene TRBV5-5 combines with J gene TRBJ1-1; unclear D gene. The CDR3 totals 13 residues. Germline V gene data show CDR1 as SGHKS and CDR2 as YYEKEE (reference sequence). V gave up 4 bases and J gave up 7 bases, with 14 bases separating them. CDR3 sequence reads: CASSPSVKVEAFF. In DNA, the CDR3 is TGTGCCAGCAGCCCCTCTGTGAAGGTTGAAGCTTTCTTT.

This chain uses TRBV5-1 with TRBJ1-3; no clear D gene. The CDR3 sequence is 15 residues long. CDR1 is SGHRS, CDR2 YFSETQ, per germline. V lost 1 base and J 0 bases, leaving 8 bases between the germline ends. CDR3 region: CASSLFPGSGNTIYF. The CDR3, as DNA: TGCGCCAGCAGCTTGTTTCCGGGCTCTGGAAACACCATATATTTT.

Only a few counts were recorded for this clone. The chain links TRBV5-4 to TRBJ1-1; D unclear. V was cut by 1 base and J by 1 base, with 11 bases left in between. CDR3 size: 15 residues. Germline lookup yields CDR1 SGHNT and CDR2 YYREEE (reference sequence). CDR3: CASSLLNRRNTEAFF. The DNA for the CDR3 is TGTGCCAGCAGCTTGTTAAATAGGAGGAACACTGAAGCTTTCTTT.

The V and J genes are TRBV9 and TRBJ1-6; unclear D gene. The CDR3 runs to 14 residues. Germline loops: CDR1 SGDLS, CDR2 YYNGEE. Trimming stripped 4 bases from V and 7 bases from J, with 12 bases between. CDR3 loop: CASSPYLGNSPLHF. The DNA for the CDR3 is TGTGCCAGCAGCCCCTATTTGGGGAATTCACCCCTCCACTTT.

The chain employs TRBV20-1 and TRBJ2-1, with unresolved D. Germline CDR1 reads DFQATT; CDR2 reads SNEGSKA (reference sequence). The V end was cut by 2 bases, the J end by 7 bases, with 6 bases between. This CDR3 comprises 11 residues. This CDR3 is CSARRWNEQFF. CDR3 sequence (DNA): TGCAGTGCTAGACGTTGGAATGAGCAGTTCTTC.

The chain links TRBV6-6 to TRBJ2-7; possible D gene TRBD1, 5 bases. CDR3 length: 15 amino acids. CDR1 and CDR2 from the germline V gene are MNHNY and SVGAGI (reference sequence). V was cut by 7 bases and J by 3 bases, with 19 bases left in between. In DNA form, the CDR3 reads TGTGCCAGCACCGACTGGGTAGGGCAGGGCTACGAGCAGTACTTC. Its translation: CASTDWVGQGYEQYF.

This clone was detected only once. The CDR3 DNA sequence: TGTGCCAGCAGTGTTTCAGAGACCAATCAGCCCCAGCATTTT. Its protein product is CASSVSETNQPQHF. The chain carries TRBV2 and TRBJ1-5; the D is unclear. Trimming pared 4 bases from V and 3 bases from J, leaving 10 bases between. Germline-derived CDR1 and CDR2 are SNHLY and FYNNEI. There are 14 residues in the CDR3.

This clone was seen once. V gene TRBV29-1 combines with J gene TRBJ2-1; D tentatively fits TRBD1 or TRBD2 (7 bases each). CDR3 length: 14 residues. V gave up 4 bases and J gave up 4 bases, with 14 bases separating them. CDR1 and CDR2 from the germline V gene are SQVTM and ANQGSEA. CDR3 nucleotides: TGCAGCGTTGGAGGGAGGGACAGATACAATGAGCAGTTCTTC. Its translation is CSVGGRDRYNEQFF.

This chain joins TRBV12-3 or TRBV12-4 and TRBJ1-1, with D possibly TRBD1 on 6 matching bases. The CDR3 consists of 13 residues. Trimming left V 8 bases short and J 6 bases short, with 16 bases between. The CDR3 DNA reads as TGTGCCAGCGGGGGCAGGCGGAGGCCTGAAGCTTTCTTT. It translates to CASGGRRRPEAFF.

The chain links TRBV5-1 to TRBJ1-5; no firm D call. The CDR3 sequence is 13 residues long. Trimming pared 1 base from V and 4 bases from J, leaving 6 bases between. Germline V gene lookup returns CDR1 SGHRS and CDR2 YFSETQ. CDR3 residues: CASSLTQNQPQHF. The CDR3 DNA follows: TGCGCCAGCAGCTTGACCCAGAATCAGCCCCAGCATTTT.

CDR3 sequence reads: CSAYPRGHQDEQFF. For the CDR3, the DNA is TGCAGCGCGTATCCCAGGGGGCACCAGGATGAGCAGTTCTTC. The J gene is TRBJ2-1, the V gene TRBV29-1; 8 positions agree with TRBD1. The CDR3 has 14 residues. Germline CDR1 and CDR2: SQVTM and ANQGSEA. The J segment lost 8 bases and the V segment lost 7 bases, leaving 13 bases of the junction unmatched.

V and J are TRBV15 and TRBJ2-1; 11 nucleotides match TRBD2. The trim removed 4 bases at V and 9 bases at J, leaving 5 bases unmatched. The germline CDR1 and CDR2 sequences are LNHNV and YYDKDF (reference sequence). The CDR3 is made up of 14 amino acids. The DNA of the CDR3 is TGTGCCACCAGCATTAGACTAGCGGGGCTTGAGCAGTTCTTC. Translated: CATSIRLAGLEQFF.

Written as DNA, the CDR3 is TGTGCCAGCAGTGAATACCAGGGGGCAGTCGGGGGCACTGAAGCTTTCTTT. It specifies CASSEYQGAVGGTEAFF. The chain joins TRBV25-1 to TRBJ1-1; 8 nucleotides match TRBD1. The J segment lost 4 bases and the V segment lost 0 bases, leaving 10 bases of the junction unmatched. Germline assignment: CDR1 MGHDK and CDR2 SYGVNS. The CDR3 runs to 17 residues.

The J gene is TRBJ1-6, the V gene TRBV28; TRBD1 matches at 7 bases. Losses at the gene ends were 5 bases for V and 4 bases for J; bases not matched to a gene: 5. CDR1 is MDHEN and CDR2 is SYDVKM in the germline V gene. This CDR3 is built from 15 residues. The CDR3 here is CASSPQGLYNSPLHF. CDR3 nucleotide sequence: TGTGCCAGCAGTCCACAGGGGCTATATAATTCACCCCTCCACTTT.

The chain uses TRBV6-5 and TRBJ2-7, with D possibly TRBD2 on 5 matching bases. The CDR3 runs 14 residues. Trimming cost V 5 bases and J 0 bases, with 11 bases left between them. Germline CDR1 MNHEY, CDR2 SVGAGI. In DNA form, the CDR3 reads TGTGCCAGCAGTCTAGCTAGGAGCTCCTACGAGCAGTACTTC. Its protein is CASSLARSSYEQYF.

This sequence joins TRBV28 and TRBJ2-4; TRBD2 matches at 9 bases. Germline V gene lookup returns CDR1 MDHEN and CDR2 SYDVKM. The CDR3 runs 15 residues. J was trimmed by 6 bases and V by 2 bases; bases with no gene match: 5. CDR3: CASSLAGGPSNIQYF. CDR3 DNA sequence: TGTGCCAGCAGTTTAGCGGGGGGGCCCTCAAACATTCAGTACTTC.